This T cell receptor beta chain came from a study of T cells in narcolepsy. Whole-study results and caveats: Autoreactive HCRT-specific and TRIB2-specific clonotypes were marked in same-patient CSF-versus-blood CD4+ comparisons. Healthy controls reportedly lacked the autoreactive clonotypes serially found in patients' blood.

Profiling relied on immunoSEQ multiplex PCR, and the TCRdb table lists in-frame clones only, not all of them. This sample has tens of thousands of clones; over 75% occur once, and the top ten carry more than 0.9%. As to this clone: What it binds is unknown.

Germline V CDR1 and CDR2: ENHRY, SYGVKD. Trimming removed 0 bases from V and 3 bases from J; junction bases left unmatched: 7. The CDR3 sequence is 17 residues long. The sequenced sample consisted of CD45RA- memory CD4+ T cells from PBMCs. The origin of this receptor is a human donor with narcolepsy. The rearrangement links TRBV10-3 to TRBJ2-3; 9 bases agree with TRBD2. DNA for the CDR3: TGTGCCATCAGTGAGTCGCGCGGGGGGGCCCGAACAGATACGCAGTATTTT. Translation gives CAISESRGGARTDTQYF.